The rows below give T cell receptor beta chains drawn from one sample of a study of shared clonotypes between healthy human individuals. TCRdb's copy holds only in-frame clones and misses some; the assay was immunoSEQ multiplex PCR. The table shows over 1.5 million clones, with around 98% occurring only once. Sequencing was carried out using naive CD4+ T cells sorted from blood. Source of these receptors: a man aged 25 to 40 in good health. CDR3s include the opening cysteine and the closing phenylalanine or tryptophan. The D gene is left open where the match is weak. Size tells how often a clone was seen (once, few, many) or the class of an expanded clone, and some rows leave it out.

clone size	D gene	V gene	J gene	CDR3 protein	CDR3 DNA
NA	TRBD1	TRBV9	TRBJ2-7	CASSAGTGYSYEQYF	TGTGCCAGCAGCGCCGGGACAGGGTATTCCTACGAGCAGTACTTC
NA	NA	TRBV11-3	TRBJ2-7	CASSPEAGASYEQYF	TGTGCCAGCAGCCCCGAGGCAGGCGCGTCCTACGAGCAGTACTTC
NA	TRBD2	TRBV4-1	TRBJ2-5	CASSQDGAGGLQETQYF	TGCGCCAGCAGCCAAGATGGAGCGGGGGGATTACAAGAGACCCAGTACTTC
NA	NA	TRBV18	TRBJ2-2	CASSLMGAANTGELFF	TGTGCCAGCTCACTGATGGGGGCTGCGAACACCGGGGAGCTGTTTTTT
NA	NA	TRBV9	TRBJ2-3	CASSVYGAEPNTQYF	TGTGCCAGCAGCGTTTACGGAGCCGAACCGAATACGCAGTATTTT
NA	TRBD1	TRBV5-4	TRBJ2-1	CASSSPGQGMGEQFF	TGTGCCAGCAGCTCACCGGGACAGGGGATGGGTGAGCAGTTCTTC
NA	TRBD1	TRBV14	TRBJ2-1	CASSLPGQGEQFF	TGTGCCAGCAGCCTGCCGGGACAGGGTGAGCAGTTCTTC
NA	TRBD2	TRBV6-1	TRBJ2-5	CASSEFDGRSGTQYF	TGTGCCAGCAGTGAATTCGACGGGAGGTCAGGAACCCAGTACTTC
NA	TRBD2	TRBV5-1	TRBJ2-2	CASSLAASGPPGELFF	TGCGCCAGCAGCTTGGCGGCTAGCGGGCCACCCGGGGAGCTGTTTTTT
NA	TRBD1	TRBV6-5	TRBJ1-1	CASRQGAVTEAFF	TGTGCCAGTAGACAGGGGGCGGTCACTGAAGCTTTCTTT
NA	TRBD1	TRBV11-3	TRBJ2-1	CASSQRDREGNEQFF	TGTGCCAGCAGCCAAAGGGACAGGGAAGGCAATGAGCAGTTCTTC
once	NA	TRBV9	TRBJ2-3	CASSVGPVADTQYF	TGTGCCAGCAGCGTAGGACCGGTGGCAGATACGCAGTATTTT